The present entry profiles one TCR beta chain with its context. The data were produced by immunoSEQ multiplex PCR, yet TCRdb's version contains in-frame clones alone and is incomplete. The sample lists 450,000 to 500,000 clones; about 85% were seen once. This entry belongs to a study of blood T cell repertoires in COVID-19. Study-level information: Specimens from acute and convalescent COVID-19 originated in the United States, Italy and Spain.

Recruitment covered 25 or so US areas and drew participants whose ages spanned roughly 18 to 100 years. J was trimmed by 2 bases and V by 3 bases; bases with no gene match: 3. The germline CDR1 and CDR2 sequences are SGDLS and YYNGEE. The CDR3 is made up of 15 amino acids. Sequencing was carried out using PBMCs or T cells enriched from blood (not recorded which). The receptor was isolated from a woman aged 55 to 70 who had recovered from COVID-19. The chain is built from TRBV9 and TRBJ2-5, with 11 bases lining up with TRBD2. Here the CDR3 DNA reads TGTGCCAGCAGCGCTAGCGGGGGGCCTCAAGAGACCCAGTACTTC. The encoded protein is CASSASGGPQETQYF.